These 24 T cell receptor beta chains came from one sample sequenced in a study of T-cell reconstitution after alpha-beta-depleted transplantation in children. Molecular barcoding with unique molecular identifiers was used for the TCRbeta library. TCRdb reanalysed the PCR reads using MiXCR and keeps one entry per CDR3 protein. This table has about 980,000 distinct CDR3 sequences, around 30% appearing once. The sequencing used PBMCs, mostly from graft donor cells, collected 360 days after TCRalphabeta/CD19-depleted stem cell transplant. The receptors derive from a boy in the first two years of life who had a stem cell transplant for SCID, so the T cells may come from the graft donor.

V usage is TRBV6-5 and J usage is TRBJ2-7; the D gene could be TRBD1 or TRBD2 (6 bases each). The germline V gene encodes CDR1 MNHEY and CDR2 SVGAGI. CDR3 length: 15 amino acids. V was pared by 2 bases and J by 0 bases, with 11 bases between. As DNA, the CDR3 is TGTGCCAGCAGTTACGGGGGGCGCGACTCCTACGAGCAGTACTTC. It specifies CASSYGGRDSYEQYF.

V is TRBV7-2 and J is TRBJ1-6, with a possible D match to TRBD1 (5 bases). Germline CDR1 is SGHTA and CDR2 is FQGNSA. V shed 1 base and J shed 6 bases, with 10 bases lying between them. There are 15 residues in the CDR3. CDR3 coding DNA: TGTGCCAGCAGCTTAGGCGGGACCGGTAATTCACCCCTCCACTTT. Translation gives CASSLGGTGNSPLHF.

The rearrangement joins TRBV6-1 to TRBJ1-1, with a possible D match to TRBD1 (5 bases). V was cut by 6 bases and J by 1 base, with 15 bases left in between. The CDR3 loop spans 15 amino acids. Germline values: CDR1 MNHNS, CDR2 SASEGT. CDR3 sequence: CASSLQWGGNTEAFF. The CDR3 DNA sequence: TGTGCCAGCAGCCTTCAGTGGGGGGGGAACACTGAAGCTTTCTTT.

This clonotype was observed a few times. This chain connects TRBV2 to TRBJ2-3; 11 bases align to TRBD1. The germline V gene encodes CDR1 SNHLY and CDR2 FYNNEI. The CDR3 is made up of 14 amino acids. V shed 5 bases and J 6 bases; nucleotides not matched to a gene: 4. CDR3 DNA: TGTGCCAGCAGTTCGGGACAGGGGGTGGATACGCAGTATTTT. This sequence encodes CASSSGQGVDTQYF. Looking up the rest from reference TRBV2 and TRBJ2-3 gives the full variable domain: EPEVTQTPSHQVTQMGQEVILRCVPISNHLYFYWYRQILGQKVEFLVSFYNNEISEKSEIFDDQFSVERPDGSNFTLKIRSTKLEDSAMYFCASSSGQGVDTQYFGPGTRLTVL.

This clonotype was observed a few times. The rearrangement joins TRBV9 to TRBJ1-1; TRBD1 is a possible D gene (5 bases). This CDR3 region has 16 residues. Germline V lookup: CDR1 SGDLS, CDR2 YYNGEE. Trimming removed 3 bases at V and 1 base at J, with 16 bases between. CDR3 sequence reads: CASSADPTGGNTEAFF. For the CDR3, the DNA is TGTGCCAGCAGCGCAGACCCGACCGGGGGGAACACTGAAGCTTTCTTT.

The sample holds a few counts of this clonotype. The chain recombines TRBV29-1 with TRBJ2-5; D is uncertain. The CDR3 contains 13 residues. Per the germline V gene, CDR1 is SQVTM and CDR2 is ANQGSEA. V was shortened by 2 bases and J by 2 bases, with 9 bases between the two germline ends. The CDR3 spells CSVERQRQETQYF. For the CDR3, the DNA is TGCAGCGTTGAAAGGCAGAGACAAGAGACCCAGTACTTC.

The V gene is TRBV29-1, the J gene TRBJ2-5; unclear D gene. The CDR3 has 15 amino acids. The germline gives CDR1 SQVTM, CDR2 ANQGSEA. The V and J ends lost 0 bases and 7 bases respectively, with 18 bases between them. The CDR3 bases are TGCAGCGTTGAAGAGGGTTGGAGAACGCCGGGGACCCAGTACTTC. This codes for CSVEEGWRTPGTQYF.

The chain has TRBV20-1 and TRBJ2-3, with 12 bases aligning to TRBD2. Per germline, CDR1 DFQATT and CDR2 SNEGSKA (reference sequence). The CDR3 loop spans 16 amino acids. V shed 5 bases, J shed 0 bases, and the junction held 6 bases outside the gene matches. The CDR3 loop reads CSAGRLAGDSTDTQYF. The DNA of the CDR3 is TGCAGTGCTGGACGACTAGCGGGGGATAGCACAGATACGCAGTATTTT.

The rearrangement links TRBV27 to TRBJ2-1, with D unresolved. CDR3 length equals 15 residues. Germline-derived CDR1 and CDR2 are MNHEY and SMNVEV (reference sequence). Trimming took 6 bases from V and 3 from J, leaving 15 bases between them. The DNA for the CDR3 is TGTGCCAGCAGACCAGAGAAATTAGGCTACAATGAGCAGTTCTTC. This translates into CASRPEKLGYNEQFF.

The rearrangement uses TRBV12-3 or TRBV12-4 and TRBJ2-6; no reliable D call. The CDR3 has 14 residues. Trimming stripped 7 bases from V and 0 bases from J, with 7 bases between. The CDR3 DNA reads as TGTGCCAGCATAGTCAGCTCTGGGGCCAACGTCCTGACTTTC. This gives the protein CASIVSSGANVLTF.

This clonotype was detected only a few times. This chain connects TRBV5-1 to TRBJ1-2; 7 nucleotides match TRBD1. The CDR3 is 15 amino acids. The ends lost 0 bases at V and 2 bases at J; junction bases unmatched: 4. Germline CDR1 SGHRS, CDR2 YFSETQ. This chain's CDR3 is CASSLGDSSNYGYTF. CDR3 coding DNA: TGCGCCAGCAGCTTGGGGGACAGCAGCAACTATGGCTACACCTTC.

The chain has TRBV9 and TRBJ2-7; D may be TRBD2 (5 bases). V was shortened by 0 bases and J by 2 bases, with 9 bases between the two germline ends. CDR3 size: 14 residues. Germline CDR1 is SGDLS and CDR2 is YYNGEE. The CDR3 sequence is CASSVEEAAYEQYF. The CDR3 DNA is TGTGCCAGCAGCGTAGAGGAGGCAGCCTACGAGCAGTACTTC.

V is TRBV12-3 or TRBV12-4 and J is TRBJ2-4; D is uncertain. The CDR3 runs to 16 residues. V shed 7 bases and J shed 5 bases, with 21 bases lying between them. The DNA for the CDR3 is TGTGCCAGCACAAAGTGGGCAGCGCCCCGCCAAAACATTCAGTACTTC. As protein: CASTKWAAPRQNIQYF.

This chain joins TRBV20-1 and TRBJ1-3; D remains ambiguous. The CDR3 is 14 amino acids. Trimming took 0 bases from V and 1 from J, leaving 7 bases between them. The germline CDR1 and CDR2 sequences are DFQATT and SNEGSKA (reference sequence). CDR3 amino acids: CSARDPRSGNTIYF. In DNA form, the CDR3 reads TGCAGTGCTAGAGATCCCAGGTCTGGAAACACCATATATTTT.

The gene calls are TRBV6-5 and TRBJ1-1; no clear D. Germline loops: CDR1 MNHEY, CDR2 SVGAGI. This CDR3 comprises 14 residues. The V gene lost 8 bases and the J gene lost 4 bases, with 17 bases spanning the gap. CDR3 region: CASRTGFGSTEAFF. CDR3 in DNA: TGTGCCAGCCGGACGGGGTTCGGTAGCACTGAAGCTTTCTTT.

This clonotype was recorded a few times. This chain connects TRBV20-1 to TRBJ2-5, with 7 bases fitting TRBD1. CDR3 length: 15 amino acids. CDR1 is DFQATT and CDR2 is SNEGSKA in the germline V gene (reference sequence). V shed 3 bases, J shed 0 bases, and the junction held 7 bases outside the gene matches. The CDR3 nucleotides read TGCAGTGCTAGTGGGCAGGGGGATTACCAAGAGACCCAGTACTTC. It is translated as CSASGQGDYQETQYF.

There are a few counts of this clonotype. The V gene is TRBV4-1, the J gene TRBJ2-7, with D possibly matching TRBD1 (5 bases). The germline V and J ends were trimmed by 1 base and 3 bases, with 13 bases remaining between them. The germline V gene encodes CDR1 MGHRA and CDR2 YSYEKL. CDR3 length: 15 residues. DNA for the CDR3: TGCGCCAGCAGCCAAGTAGGGGTTGCGAACTACGAGCAGTACTTC. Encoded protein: CASSQVGVANYEQYF.

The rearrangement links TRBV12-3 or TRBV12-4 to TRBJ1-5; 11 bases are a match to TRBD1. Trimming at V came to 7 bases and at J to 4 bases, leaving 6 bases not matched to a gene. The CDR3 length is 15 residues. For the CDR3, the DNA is TGTGCCAGCAACGTTGGGACAGGGGGTAATCAGCCCCAGCATTTT. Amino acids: CASNVGTGGNQPQHF.

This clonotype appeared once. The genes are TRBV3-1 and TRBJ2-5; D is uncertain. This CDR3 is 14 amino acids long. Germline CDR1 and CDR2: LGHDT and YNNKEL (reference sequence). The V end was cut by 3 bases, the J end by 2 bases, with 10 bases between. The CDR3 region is CASSHLAVQETQYF. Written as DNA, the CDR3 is TGTGCCAGCAGCCATCTGGCGGTACAAGAGACCCAGTACTTC.

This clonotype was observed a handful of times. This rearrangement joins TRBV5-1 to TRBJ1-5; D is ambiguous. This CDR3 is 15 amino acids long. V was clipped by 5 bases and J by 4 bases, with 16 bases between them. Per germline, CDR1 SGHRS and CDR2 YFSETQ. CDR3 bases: TGCGCCAGCAGGCCCGCGTTCAGACCAAATCAGCCCCAGCATTTT. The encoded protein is CASRPAFRPNQPQHF.

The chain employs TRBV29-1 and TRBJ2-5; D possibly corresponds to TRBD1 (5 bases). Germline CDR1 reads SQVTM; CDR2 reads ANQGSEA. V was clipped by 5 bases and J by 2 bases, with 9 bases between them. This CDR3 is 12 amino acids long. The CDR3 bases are TGCAGCGTTAACAGGCTACAAGAGACCCAGTACTTC. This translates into CSVNRLQETQYF.

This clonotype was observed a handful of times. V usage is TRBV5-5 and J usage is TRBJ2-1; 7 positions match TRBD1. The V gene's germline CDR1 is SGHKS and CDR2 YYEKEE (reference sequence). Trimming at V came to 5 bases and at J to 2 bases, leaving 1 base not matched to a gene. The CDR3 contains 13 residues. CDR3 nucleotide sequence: TGTGCCAGCAGGACAGGGCCCTACAATGAGCAGTTCTTC. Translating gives CASRTGPYNEQFF.

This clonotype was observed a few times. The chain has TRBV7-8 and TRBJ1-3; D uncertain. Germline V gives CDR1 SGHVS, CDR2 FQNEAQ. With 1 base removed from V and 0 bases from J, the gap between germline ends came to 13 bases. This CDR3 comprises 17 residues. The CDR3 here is CASSLEWPRGSGNTIYF. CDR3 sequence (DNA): TGTGCCAGCAGCTTAGAATGGCCCCGGGGCTCTGGAAACACCATATATTTT. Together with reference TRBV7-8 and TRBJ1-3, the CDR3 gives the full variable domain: GAGVSQSPRYKVAKRGQDVALRCDPISGHVSLFWYQQALGQGPEFLTYFQNEAQLDKSGLPSDRFFAERPEGSVSTLKIQRTQQEDSAVYLCASSLEWPRGSGNTIYFGEGSWLTVV.

The DNA for the CDR3 is TGTGCCAGCAGCCGACGGGGACTAGCCCTCCAAGAGACCCAGTACTTC. Its protein product is CASSRRGLALQETQYF. The chain uses TRBV7-2 and TRBJ2-5, with TRBD2 identical over 9 bases. V dropped 5 bases and J dropped 1; count of bases not matched to a gene: 8. Germline CDR1 SGHTA, CDR2 FQGNSA. The CDR3 is 16 amino acids.